This T cell receptor (beta chain) was profiled in a study of shared clonotypes between healthy human individuals. Across the study: Serving as donors were a couple of women and a few men, whose ages spanned 18 to 49. Notes on the study in general: When compared with the clonotypes that were shared by all four sorted-subset donors, the non-shared clonotypes turned out to have lower generation probabilities.

Sequencing used immunoSEQ multiplex PCR; TCRdb keeps in-frame clones, though not all of them. Here the sample spans 2,500,000 or so clones, roughly 90% being singletons. The CDR3 has 14 amino acids. In germline, CDR1 is MNHEY, CDR2 SMNVEV (reference sequence). The V and J ends lost 6 bases and 1 base respectively, with 13 bases between them. Into CD45RA+ naive and CD45RA-negative memory subsets, the CD4+ cells were split. Notes on this clone: Its matching antigen is unknown.

The sequence was collected from a man aged 18 to 30 in good health. Some clones in this sample may be carry-over from other donors' samples. Sequencing was carried out using naive CD4+ T cells from PBMCs. Subset: CD45RA+ positively selected. The chain employs TRBV27 and TRBJ2-7; D remains unclear. For the CDR3, the DNA is TGTGCCAGCAGACTACTGAGTGGATCCTACGAGCAGTACTTC. Its protein product is CASRLLSGSYEQYF.